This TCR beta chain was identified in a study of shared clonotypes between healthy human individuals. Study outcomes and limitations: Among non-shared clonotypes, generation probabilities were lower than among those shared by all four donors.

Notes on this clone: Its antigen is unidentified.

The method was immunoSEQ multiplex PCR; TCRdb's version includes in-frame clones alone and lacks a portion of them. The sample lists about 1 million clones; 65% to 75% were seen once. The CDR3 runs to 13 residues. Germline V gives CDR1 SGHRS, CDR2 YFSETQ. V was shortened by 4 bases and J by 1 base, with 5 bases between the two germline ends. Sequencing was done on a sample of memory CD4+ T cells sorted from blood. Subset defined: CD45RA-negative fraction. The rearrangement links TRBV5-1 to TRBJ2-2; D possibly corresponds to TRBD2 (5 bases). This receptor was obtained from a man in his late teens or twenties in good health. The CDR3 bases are TGCGCCAGCAGCGAGGGGAACACCGGGGAGCTGTTTTTT. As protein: CASSEGNTGELFF.